The 21 T cell receptor beta chains below all came from one sample that was sequenced in a study of cytomegalovirus exposure and HLA in healthy donors. Researchers ran the PCR with 60 Vbeta and 13 Jbeta primers. Profiled with immunoSEQ multiplex PCR; TCRdb holds only in-frame clones, not every one. The sample contains around 130,000 clones, approximately 67% of which appear only once. What was sequenced was PBMCs. The receptors here all came from a man aged 18 to 35 in good health and CMV-seronegative.

This clone appeared a few times. For the CDR3, the DNA is TGCAGCGTTCGGTCTTCTAGAGAGACCCAGTACTTC. Translated: CSVRSSRETQYF. The chain links TRBV29-1 to TRBJ2-5; no definite D call. The V end lost 5 bases, the J end lost 4 bases, and 11 bases lay between the germline ends. The CDR3 length is 12 residues. Germline V lookup: CDR1 SQVTM, CDR2 ANQGSEA.

The J gene is TRBJ1-2, the V gene TRBV15; D uncertain. This CDR3 spans 15 amino acids. Trimming stripped 0 bases from V and 3 bases from J, with 11 bases between. Per the germline V gene, CDR1 is LNHNV and CDR2 is YYDKDF (reference sequence). DNA for the CDR3: TGTGCCACCAGCAGAGAGCCCGGACTATACTATGGCTACACCTTC. It encodes CATSREPGLYYGYTF.

In this sample, this clone turned up a few times. The chain recombines TRBV6-1 with TRBJ2-1, with TRBD1 identical over 8 bases. The CDR3 length is 14 residues. CDR1 and CDR2 from the germline V gene are MNHNS and SASEGT. After removal of 6 bases from V and 5 bases from J, the junction contained 6 bases not matched to a gene. The DNA of the CDR3 is TGTGCCAGCAGCCCTGGACAGGGACACAATGAGCAGTTCTTC. Protein product: CASSPGQGHNEQFF.

The CDR3: CASCPGAEAFF. The CDR3 coding sequence is TGTGCCAGCTGTCCGGGGGCTGAAGCTTTCTTT. The rearrangement joins TRBV6-6 to TRBJ1-1, with D maybe TRBD1 (5 bases). The germline CDR1 and CDR2 sequences are MNHNY and SVGAGI (reference sequence). CDR3 length: 11 residues. Trimming left V 8 bases short and J 6 bases short, with 10 bases between.

The V call is TRBV7-9, the J call TRBJ2-2; possibly TRBD2 for D (6 bases). Looked up from germline, CDR1 is SEHNR and CDR2 is FQNEAQ (reference sequence). The CDR3 has 15 amino acids. Trimming shortened V by 1 base and J by 3 bases, and 9 bases separated the two germline ends. This chain's CDR3 is CASSLGRDYTGELFF. The CDR3 nucleotides read TGTGCCAGCAGCTTAGGGAGGGACTACACCGGGGAGCTGTTTTTT.

Written as DNA, the CDR3 is TGTGCCACCAGCAGAGGAGGGACAGGAGGGGGAAACACCATATATTTT. It encodes CATSRGGTGGGNTIYF. The chain carries TRBV15 and TRBJ1-3; 8 nucleotides align to TRBD1. This CDR3 region has 16 residues. With 1 base clipped from V and 4 bases from J, the junction kept 6 bases outside the gene matches. Germline CDR1 reads LNHNV; CDR2 reads YYDKDF (reference sequence). Complete variable domain (other parts from reference TRBV15 and TRBJ1-3): DAMVIQNPRYQVTQFGKPVTLSCSQTLNHNVMYWYQQKSSQAPKLLFHYYDKDFNNEADTPDNFQSRRPNTSFCFLDIRSPGLGDTAMYLCATSRGGTGGGNTIYFGEGSWLTVV.

The V call is TRBV7-2, the J call TRBJ2-7, with TRBD2 matching 13 bases. V dropped 5 bases and J dropped 5; count of bases not matched to a gene: 9. This CDR3 has 16 amino acids. Germline lookup yields CDR1 SGHTA and CDR2 FQGNSA. In nucleotides, the CDR3 is TGTGCCAGCAGCCCGCCGGGACTAGCGGGACTCGACGAGCAGTACTTC. It is translated as CASSPPGLAGLDEQYF.

This chain uses TRBV27 with TRBJ1-5; D gene unclear. The CDR3 is 16 residues long. Germline CDR1 is MNHEY and CDR2 is SMNVEV (reference sequence). V dropped 2 bases and J dropped 6 bases, with 17 bases sitting between them. CDR3 nucleotides: TGTGCCAGCAGTTTACTCGGGAGGGCGGACGGTCAGCCCCAGCATTTT. It is translated as CASSLLGRADGQPQHF.

The rearrangement links TRBV4-1 to TRBJ1-2; TRBD1 is a possible D gene (5 bases). CDR1 MGHRA and CDR2 YSYEKL come from the germline V gene. The CDR3 extends over 13 amino acids. Between the trimmed V and J ends, which lost 0 bases and 6 bases, there was a span of 8 bases. As DNA, the CDR3 is TGCGCCAGCAGCCAAGACGACAGACATGGCTACACCTTC. Its protein is CASSQDDRHGYTF.

The V gene is TRBV29-1, the J gene TRBJ1-4; TRBD1 agrees at 9 bases. V was pared by 5 bases and J by 7 bases, with 5 bases of the junction left unmatched. This CDR3 has 13 amino acids. Germline V gene data show CDR1 as SQVTM and CDR2 as ANQGSEA. The CDR3 DNA follows: TGCAGCGTTCGGGACAGGGAGAGTGAAAAACTGTTTTTT. Its protein product is CSVRDRESEKLFF.

The V call is TRBV6-5, the J call TRBJ1-1; possibly TRBD1 for D (5 bases). In germline, CDR1 is MNHEY, CDR2 SVGAGI. This CDR3 is built from 15 residues. Deletions cut 0 bases from V and 0 bases from J, with 8 bases between. CDR3 DNA sequence: TGTGCCAGCAGTTACTCGGTGACAGTGAACACTGAAGCTTTCTTT. Amino acid sequence: CASSYSVTVNTEAFF.

Only one count was recorded for this clone. The chain links TRBV5-1 to TRBJ2-3; TRBD2 is a possible D gene (5 bases). V was clipped by 7 bases and J by 2 bases, with 17 bases between them. This CDR3 has 15 amino acids. CDR1 and CDR2 (germline): SGHRS, YFSETQ. The CDR3 loop reads CASGVVSSNTDTQYF. CDR3 DNA: TGCGCCAGCGGGGTTGTGTCTAGCAACACAGATACGCAGTATTTT. The full variable domain, its missing parts supplied by reference TRBV5-1 and TRBJ2-3, is KAGVTQTPRYLIKTRGQQVTLSCSPISGHRSVSWYQQTPGQGLQFLFEYFSETQRNKGNFPGRFSGRQFSNSRSEMNVSTLELGDSALYLCASGVVSSNTDTQYFGPGTRLTVL.

A few counts support this clone. The genes are TRBV20-1 and TRBJ2-5; D remains unclear. The V gene's germline CDR1 is DFQATT and CDR2 SNEGSKA (reference sequence). V was cut by 1 base and J by 3 bases, with 3 bases left in between. The CDR3 runs 11 residues. The CDR3 region is CSARAEETQYF. The CDR3 nucleotides read TGCAGTGCTAGAGCCGAAGAGACCCAGTACTTC.

This clone was picked up a small number of times. This sequence joins TRBV7-6 and TRBJ2-1, with D possibly being TRBD1 (7 bases). V was clipped by 1 base and J by 0 bases, with 22 bases between them. The CDR3 extends over 20 amino acids. The germline gives CDR1 SGHVS, CDR2 FNYEAQ. CDR3 sequence reads: CASSLGFGAGQLSSYNEQFF. The CDR3 bases are TGTGCCAGCAGCTTAGGGTTTGGGGCGGGACAGCTTAGCTCCTACAATGAGCAGTTCTTC.

The chain employs TRBV13 and TRBJ2-1, with 15 positions matching TRBD2. CDR1 PRHDT and CDR2 FYEKMQ come from the germline V gene (reference sequence). J lost 12 bases, V lost 4 bases, and 10 bases had no gene match. The CDR3 loop spans 16 amino acids. CDR3 sequence: CASSSLGLAGGGAQFF. The CDR3 DNA reads as TGTGCCAGCAGCTCCTTGGGACTAGCGGGAGGTGGGGCGCAGTTCTTC.

This chain connects TRBV11-2 to TRBJ1-1; 7 nucleotides match TRBD1. Germline V gene sequence: CDR1 SGHAT, CDR2 FQNNGV. The J segment lost 1 base and the V segment lost 5 bases, leaving 7 bases of the junction unmatched. This CDR3 is built from 15 residues. CDR3: CASSRGQEGNTEAFF. The CDR3 DNA sequence: TGTGCCAGCAGCAGGGGGCAGGAGGGGAACACTGAAGCTTTCTTT.

V is TRBV6-1 and J is TRBJ1-2; D gene uncertain. Trimming took off 5 bases at V and 4 bases at J, with 11 bases between the two ends. Germline V gene sequence: CDR1 MNHNS, CDR2 SASEGT. This CDR3 is built from 13 residues. The CDR3 here is CASSRTRGYGYTF. The CDR3 coding sequence is TGTGCCAGCAGTAGAACTCGAGGCTATGGCTACACCTTC.

This clone was counted a few times. This specimen includes other DNA sequences encoding the same CDR3. V gene TRBV28 combines with J gene TRBJ1-1; 11 bases line up with TRBD1. This CDR3 has 20 residues. V lost 4 bases and J lost 6; bases outside the gene matches: 22. Germline-derived CDR1 and CDR2 are MDHEN and SYDVKM. The CDR3 reads CASSSRLLSGTGGPQAEAFF. The CDR3 region has the DNA TGTGCCAGCAGTTCTCGCTTACTCAGCGGGACAGGGGGGCCGCAAGCTGAAGCTTTCTTT.

This clone was seen only a few times. J is TRBJ1-1 and V is TRBV15, with D possibly being TRBD1 (5 bases). The germline V and J ends were trimmed by 3 bases and 1 base, with 18 bases remaining between them. Germline V lookup: CDR1 LNHNV, CDR2 YYDKDF (reference sequence). The CDR3 runs 17 residues. DNA of the CDR3: TGTGCCACCAGCAGCCTCTTTCAGGGTAAGGGGAACACTGAAGCTTTCTTT. It specifies CATSSLFQGKGNTEAFF.

This clone has only a few counts. The rearrangement uses TRBV6-1 and TRBJ2-7; no firm D call. CDR1 and CDR2 from the germline V gene are MNHNS and SASEGT. The V end lost 7 bases, the J end lost 3 bases, and 7 bases lay between the germline ends. This CDR3 is 11 amino acids long. CDR3 nucleotide sequence: TGTGCCAGCATGGAGTACTACGAGCAGTACTTC. Protein product: CASMEYYEQYF.

The rearrangement uses TRBV9 and TRBJ1-5; perhaps TRBD1 as D (6 bases). Between the trimmed V and J ends, which lost 4 bases and 1 base, there was a span of 12 bases. This CDR3 is 15 amino acids long. CDR1 is SGDLS and CDR2 is YYNGEE in the germline V gene. Here the CDR3 DNA reads TGTGCCAGCAGCCCGACAGGATCAAGCAATCAGCCCCAGCATTTT. Its translation is CASSPTGSSNQPQHF.